These T cell receptor beta chains were read from a single sample in a study of OX40 agonist ivuxolimab in advanced cancers. Sequenced by immunoSEQ multiplex PCR; TCRdb stores in-frame clones only, minus some. The sample yields nearly 45,000 clones, about 89% seen once. Sequences were derived from CD4+ or CD8+ T cells sorted from blood, sampled in a trial of the OX40 agonist ivuxolimab. Source of these receptors: an adult with an advanced solid tumor such as melanoma, head and neck, liver or kidney cancer. The CDR3 runs from the conserved cysteine through the conserved F or W. D genes are given only for firm matches. Rows may omit the clone size; those that give it use once, few, many or a size class.

clone size: NA
J gene: TRBJ2-7
V gene: TRBV6-5
D gene: TRBD2
CDR3 protein: CASSQLAGEGYEQYF
CDR3 DNA: TGTGCCAGCAGCCAACTAGCGGGAGAGGGGTACGAGCAGTACTTC

clone size: NA
J gene: TRBJ1-1
V gene: TRBV7-9
D gene: NA
CDR3 protein: CASSGGPQQKGHHTEAFF
CDR3 DNA: TGTGCCAGCAGCGGCGGCCCTCAGCAGAAGGGCCACCACACTGAAGCTTTCTTT

clone size: NA
J gene: TRBJ1-3
V gene: TRBV29-1
D gene: TRBD1
CDR3 protein: CSGSTGTGNTIYF
CDR3 DNA: TGCAGCGGATCGACAGGGACCGGAAACACCATATATTTT

clone size: NA
J gene: TRBJ2-1
V gene: TRBV19
D gene: NA
CDR3 protein: CASSILAPYNEQFF
CDR3 DNA: TGTGCCAGTAGTATTTTAGCGCCGTACAATGAGCAGTTCTTC

clone size: NA
J gene: TRBJ2-2
V gene: TRBV5-6
D gene: TRBD1
CDR3 protein: CASSLQGAELFF
CDR3 DNA: TGTGCCAGCAGCCTACAGGGGGCCGAGCTGTTTTTT

clone size: once
J gene: TRBJ1-1
V gene: TRBV27
D gene: TRBD1
CDR3 protein: CASRTGAGYTEAFF
CDR3 DNA: TGTGCCAGCAGAACAGGGGCCGGATACACTGAAGCTTTCTTT

clone size: NA
J gene: TRBJ2-1
V gene: TRBV7-7
D gene: NA
CDR3 protein: CASRLPGPGTSYNEQFF
CDR3 DNA: TGTGCCAGCAGGTTACCGGGCCCTGGGACCTCCTACAATGAGCAGTTCTTC

clone size: NA
J gene: TRBJ2-7
V gene: TRBV6-1
D gene: NA
CDR3 protein: CASTRTYEQYF
CDR3 DNA: TGTGCCAGCACCAGAACCTACGAGCAGTACTTC

clone size: NA
J gene: TRBJ2-7
V gene: TRBV9
D gene: NA
CDR3 protein: CASSVGTGRGYEQYF
CDR3 DNA: TGTGCCAGCAGCGTAGGGACAGGGAGGGGCTACGAGCAGTACTTC

clone size: NA
J gene: TRBJ2-1
V gene: TRBV27
D gene: TRBD2
CDR3 protein: CASTRGGDSYNEQFF
CDR3 DNA: TGTGCCAGCACCCGCGGGGGGGACTCCTACAATGAGCAGTTCTTC

clone size: once
J gene: TRBJ2-7
V gene: TRBV4-1
D gene: NA
CDR3 protein: CASSPGTSNEQYF
CDR3 DNA: TGCGCCAGCAGCCCCGGGACTTCTAACGAGCAGTACTTC

clone size: NA
J gene: TRBJ1-4
V gene: TRBV6-5
D gene: TRBD1
CDR3 protein: CASSYTGGNEKLFF
CDR3 DNA: TGTGCCAGCAGTTATACAGGGGGCAATGAAAAACTGTTTTTT

clone size: NA
J gene: TRBJ1-6
V gene: TRBV7-3
D gene: NA
CDR3 protein: CASSSGLNNSPLHF
CDR3 DNA: TGTGCCAGCAGTTCGGGACTGAATAATTCACCCCTCCACTTT

clone size: once
J gene: TRBJ2-5
V gene: TRBV30
D gene: TRBD2
CDR3 protein: CAWLAGEETQYF
CDR3 DNA: TGTGCCTGGTTAGCGGGAGAAGAGACCCAGTACTTC

clone size: NA
J gene: TRBJ2-3
V gene: TRBV7-6
D gene: TRBD2
CDR3 protein: CASSHLAVPDTQYF
CDR3 DNA: TGTGCCAGCAGCCATCTAGCGGTCCCAGATACGCAGTATTTT

clone size: NA
J gene: TRBJ1-2
V gene: TRBV9
D gene: NA
CDR3 protein: CASSLSRAGNYGYTF
CDR3 DNA: TGTGCCAGCAGCCTTAGCCGGGCAGGGAACTATGGCTACACCTTC

clone size: NA
J gene: TRBJ1-5
V gene: TRBV5-6
D gene: NA
CDR3 protein: CASSAGISNQPQHF
CDR3 DNA: TGTGCCAGCAGCGCGGGCATAAGCAATCAGCCCCAGCATTTT

clone size: once
J gene: TRBJ1-5
V gene: TRBV27
D gene: NA
CDR3 protein: CASSKGSSNQPQHF
CDR3 DNA: TGTGCCAGCAGTAAGGGCTCTAGCAATCAGCCCCAGCATTTT

clone size: NA
J gene: TRBJ1-5
V gene: TRBV15
D gene: NA
CDR3 protein: CATRGRDNQPQHF
CDR3 DNA: TGTGCCACCAGGGGGAGGGACAATCAGCCCCAGCATTTT

clone size: NA
J gene: TRBJ2-2
V gene: TRBV10-3
D gene: TRBD2
CDR3 protein: CAISESATSRRTGELFF
CDR3 DNA: TGTGCCATCAGTGAGTCAGCGACTAGCCGGAGGACCGGGGAGCTGTTTTTT

clone size: NA
J gene: TRBJ2-1
V gene: TRBV4-1
D gene: TRBD1
CDR3 protein: CASSQEQGANEQFF
CDR3 DNA: TGCGCCAGCAGCCAAGAACAGGGGGCGAATGAGCAGTTCTTC

clone size: NA
J gene: TRBJ1-1
V gene: TRBV19
D gene: NA
CDR3 protein: CASTPGQLSNTEAFF
CDR3 DNA: TGTGCCAGTACCCCAGGACAGCTCTCCAACACTGAAGCTTTCTTT

clone size: few
J gene: TRBJ2-5
V gene: TRBV11-2
D gene: TRBD1
CDR3 protein: CASSLTGGGETQYF
CDR3 DNA: TGTGCCAGCAGCTTAACAGGGGGCGGGGAGACCCAGTACTTC

clone size: NA
J gene: TRBJ2-4
V gene: TRBV6-1
D gene: TRBD1
CDR3 protein: CASSATGGESKNIQYF
CDR3 DNA: TGTGCCAGCAGTGCGACAGGGGGCGAGTCCAAAAACATTCAGTACTTC

clone size: NA
J gene: TRBJ2-1
V gene: TRBV7-7
D gene: NA
CDR3 protein: CASTFGPGDAHEQFF
CDR3 DNA: TGTGCCAGCACTTTCGGGCCGGGAGATGCGCATGAGCAGTTCTTC

clone size: few
J gene: TRBJ2-1
V gene: TRBV7-6
D gene: TRBD2
CDR3 protein: CASSFSGGKTDNEQFF
CDR3 DNA: TGTGCCAGCAGCTTCAGCGGGGGGAAAACAGACAATGAGCAGTTCTTC

clone size: NA
J gene: TRBJ1-5
V gene: TRBV15
D gene: NA
CDR3 protein: CATSRVSNQPQHF
CDR3 DNA: TGTGCCACCAGCAGAGTAAGCAATCAGCCCCAGCATTTT

clone size: NA
J gene: TRBJ1-1
V gene: TRBV7-2
D gene: NA
CDR3 protein: CASSSVVEAFF
CDR3 DNA: TGTGCCAGCAGCTCCGTGGTTGAAGCTTTCTTT

clone size: NA
J gene: TRBJ2-2
V gene: TRBV10-3
D gene: NA
CDR3 protein: CAISEFRTDTGELFF
CDR3 DNA: TGTGCCATCAGTGAGTTCCGAACGGATACCGGGGAGCTGTTTTTT

clone size: NA
J gene: TRBJ2-5
V gene: TRBV30
D gene: TRBD2
CDR3 protein: CACPSGRRRETQYF
CDR3 DNA: TGTGCCTGCCCAAGCGGGAGGAGGAGAGAGACCCAGTACTTC

clone size: NA
J gene: TRBJ2-1
V gene: TRBV4-1
D gene: NA
CDR3 protein: CASSRGQGGEQFF
CDR3 DNA: TGCGCCAGCAGCCGTGGACAGGGAGGGGAGCAGTTCTTC

clone size: NA
J gene: TRBJ1-1
V gene: TRBV6-5
D gene: NA
CDR3 protein: CASLDWMNTEAFF
CDR3 DNA: TGTGCCAGTCTGGATTGGATGAACACTGAAGCTTTCTTT

clone size: NA
J gene: TRBJ1-2
V gene: TRBV2
D gene: NA
CDR3 protein: CASLVNYGYTF
CDR3 DNA: TGTGCCAGCTTAGTCAACTATGGCTACACCTTC

clone size: once
J gene: TRBJ1-2
V gene: TRBV5-5
D gene: NA
CDR3 protein: CASSMSSRPGPGYTF
CDR3 DNA: TGTGCCAGCAGTATGTCTTCTCGGCCAGGGCCTGGCTACACCTTC

clone size: NA
J gene: TRBJ2-7
V gene: TRBV2
D gene: NA
CDR3 protein: CASSERQGRYEQYF
CDR3 DNA: TGTGCCAGCAGTGAGAGGCAGGGGAGGTACGAGCAGTACTTC

clone size: once
J gene: TRBJ1-1
V gene: TRBV7-9
D gene: NA
CDR3 protein: CASSLEGVEAFF
CDR3 DNA: TGTGCCAGCAGCTTAGAGGGGGTAGAAGCTTTCTTT

clone size: NA
J gene: TRBJ1-5
V gene: TRBV7-8
D gene: NA
CDR3 protein: CASTEQGIMQPQHF
CDR3 DNA: TGTGCCAGCACCGAACAGGGTATCATGCAGCCCCAGCATTTT

clone size: NA
J gene: TRBJ1-1
V gene: TRBV7-9
D gene: TRBD1
CDR3 protein: CASSFGTGVFTEAFF
CDR3 DNA: TGTGCCAGCAGCTTCGGGACAGGGGTTTTTACTGAAGCTTTCTTT